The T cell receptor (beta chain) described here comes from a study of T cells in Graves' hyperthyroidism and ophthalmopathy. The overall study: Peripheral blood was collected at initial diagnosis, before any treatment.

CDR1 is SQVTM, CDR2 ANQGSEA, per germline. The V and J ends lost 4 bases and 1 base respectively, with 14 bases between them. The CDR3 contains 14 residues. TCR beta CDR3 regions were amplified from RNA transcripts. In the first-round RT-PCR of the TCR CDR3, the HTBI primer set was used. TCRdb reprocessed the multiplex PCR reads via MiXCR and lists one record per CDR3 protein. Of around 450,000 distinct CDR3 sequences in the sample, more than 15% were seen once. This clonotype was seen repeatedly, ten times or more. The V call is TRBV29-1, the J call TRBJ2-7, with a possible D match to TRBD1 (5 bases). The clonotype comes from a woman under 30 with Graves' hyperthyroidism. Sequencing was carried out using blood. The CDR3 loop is CSVAVLRVSYEQYF. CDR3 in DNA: TGCAGCGTTGCAGTTCTCAGGGTATCCTACGAGCAGTACTTC.